The 10 T cell receptor beta chains presented below share a single source sample, sequenced in a study of control samples from healthy donors and cancer patients. Profiling relied on immunoSEQ multiplex PCR, and the TCRdb table lists in-frame clones only, not all of them. Of about 60,000 clones detected, about nine tenths appear once; the ten largest clones hold 1% to 1.5%. The sequenced sample consisted of PBMCs. Receptors originate from a woman aged 45-59 years with colorectal cancer.

The table lists this clone with a count of one. The rearrangement links TRBV11-2 to TRBJ2-1; possible D gene TRBD2, 6 bases. Trimming removed 1 base at V and 4 bases at J, with 11 bases between. This CDR3 contains 15 residues. Per germline, CDR1 SGHAT and CDR2 FQNNGV. Here the CDR3 reads CASSLGGTEYNEQFF. In DNA form, the CDR3 reads TGTGCCAGCAGCTTAGGAGGGACTGAGTACAATGAGCAGTTCTTC.

This chain joins TRBV3-1 (or the pseudogene TRBV3-2) and TRBJ1-2; D is ambiguous. V lost 6 bases, J lost 0 bases, and 5 bases lay in between. This CDR3 is 12 amino acids long. Germline assignment: CDR1 LGHDT and CDR2 YNNKEL (reference sequence). CDR3 nucleotides: TGTGCCAGCAGTTCCACTAACTATGGCTACACCTTC. This gives the protein CASSSTNYGYTF.

This clone has a single count. The DNA for the CDR3 is TGTGCCAGCAGTGAGGGGTTCGGGGTTGACGAGCAGTACTTC. The encoded protein is CASSEGFGVDEQYF. The genes are TRBV2 and TRBJ2-7; weak D call: TRBD2 (5 bases). CDR1 is SNHLY, CDR2 FYNNEI, per germline. Trimming took off 3 bases at V and 5 bases at J, with 14 bases between the two ends. The CDR3 loop spans 14 amino acids.

V is TRBV3-1 (or the pseudogene TRBV3-2) and J is TRBJ2-2, with 11 bases identical to TRBD2. This CDR3 region has 16 residues. Germline-derived CDR1 and CDR2 are LGHDT and YNNKEL (reference sequence). J lost 5 bases, V lost 4 bases, and 6 bases had no gene match. In nucleotides, the CDR3 is TGTGCCAGCAGCCCACCGGGACTAGCGGATACCGGGGAGCTGTTTTTT. Translating it yields CASSPPGLADTGELFF.

J is TRBJ2-1 and V is TRBV20-1; no reliable D call. Germline V gene lookup returns CDR1 DFQATT and CDR2 SNEGSKA (reference sequence). This CDR3 contains 11 residues. Trimming left V 5 bases short and J 9 bases short, with 11 bases between. In nucleotides, the CDR3 is TGCAGTGCTGCCCCCCTCGGTGAGCAGTTCTTC. It is translated as CSAAPLGEQFF.

The rearrangement links TRBV12-3 or TRBV12-4 to TRBJ1-1; D unresolved. Deletions cut 6 bases from V and 8 bases from J, with 10 bases between. The CDR3 has 11 residues. In nucleotides, the CDR3 is TGTGCCAGCAGGCTCACGGGGGAAGCTTTCTTT. Amino acids: CASRLTGEAFF.

V usage is TRBV19 and J usage is TRBJ1-4; D perhaps matches TRBD1 (6 bases). Germline V gene lookup returns CDR1 LNHDA and CDR2 SQIVND (reference sequence). The CDR3 is made up of 14 amino acids. Trimming shortened V by 5 bases and J by 8 bases, and 15 bases separated the two germline ends. This CDR3 reads CASSVDRQGEKLFF. In nucleotides, the CDR3 is TGTGCCAGTAGTGTCGACAGGCAAGGCGAAAAACTGTTTTTT.

The CDR3 region is CASSLGTGENTEAFF. The CDR3 nucleotides read TGTGCCAGCAGCTTAGGAACAGGGGAGAACACTGAAGCTTTCTTT. This chain uses TRBV7-6 with TRBJ1-1; 7 bases match TRBD1. Trimming cost V 1 base and J 1 base; bases outside gene matches: 3. The CDR3 extends over 15 amino acids. CDR1 is SGHVS, CDR2 FNYEAQ, per germline.

This sequence joins TRBV27 and TRBJ2-6, with D possibly TRBD2 on 5 matching bases. The CDR3 is 16 amino acids. Trimming stripped 7 bases from V and 3 bases from J, with 16 bases between. Per the germline V gene, CDR1 is MNHEY and CDR2 is SMNVEV (reference sequence). The CDR3, as DNA: TGTGCCAGCAAGAGCCCCGGGGTCGATGGGGCCAACGTCCTGACTTTC. Its protein is CASKSPGVDGANVLTF.

The CDR3 DNA reads as TGTGCCAGCGGGCTGTTCCGGGACAGCCACAATAATGAGCAGTTCTTC. Protein: CASGLFRDSHNNEQFF. The chain recombines TRBV5-5 with TRBJ2-1; 7 positions agree with TRBD1. Germline V gene sequence: CDR1 SGHKS, CDR2 YYEKEE (reference sequence). V lost 7 bases, J lost 7 bases, and 17 bases stayed unmatched. The CDR3 spans 16 residues.